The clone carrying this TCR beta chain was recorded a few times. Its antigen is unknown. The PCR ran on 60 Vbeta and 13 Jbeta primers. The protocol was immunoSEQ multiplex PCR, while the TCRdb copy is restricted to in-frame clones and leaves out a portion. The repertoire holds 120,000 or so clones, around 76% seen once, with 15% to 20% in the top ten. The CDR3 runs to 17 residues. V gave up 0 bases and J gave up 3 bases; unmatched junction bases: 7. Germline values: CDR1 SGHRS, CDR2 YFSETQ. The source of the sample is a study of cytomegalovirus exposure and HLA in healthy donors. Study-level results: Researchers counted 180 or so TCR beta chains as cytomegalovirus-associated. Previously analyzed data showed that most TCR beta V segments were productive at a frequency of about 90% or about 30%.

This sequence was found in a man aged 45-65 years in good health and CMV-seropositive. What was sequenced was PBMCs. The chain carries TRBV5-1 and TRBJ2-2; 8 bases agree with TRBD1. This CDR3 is CASSLGPSGGDTGELFF. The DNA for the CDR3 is TGCGCCAGCAGCTTGGGGCCCTCAGGGGGCGACACCGGGGAGCTGTTTTTT.